Following are 30 T cell receptor beta chains from one sample sequenced in a study of T cell clonality in common variable immunodeficiency. Produced via immunoSEQ multiplex PCR; TCRdb's table is partial and in-frame only. This sample carries 50,000 to 70,000 clones, none of them present only once. Sequenced: peripheral blood mononuclear cells. The receptors here all came from a person aged 18-69 years in good health.

This clone was detected many times. The CDR3 end lies 3 residues beyond the end of the read and is filled in from the germline J gene. The chain recombines TRBV7-2 with TRBJ2-5; D is unclear. The germline V gene has CDR1 SGHTA and CDR2 FQGNSA. The CDR3 sequence is 14 residues long. V gave up 2 bases and J gave up 0 bases, with 7 bases separating them. Incomplete CDR3 DNA: TGTGCCAGCAGCTTATTCGGTAACCAAGAGACC. Encoded protein: CASSLFGNQET. The CDR3 in its entirety is CASSLFGNQETQYF.

In this sample, this clone turned up many times. With the read ending 3 residues before the CDR3 end, the germline J gene is used to fill in that end. V usage is TRBV5-1 and J usage is TRBJ1-1; D may be TRBD1 (5 bases). The V and J ends lost 7 bases and 0 bases respectively, with 19 bases between them. Looked up from germline, CDR1 is SGHRS and CDR2 is YFSETQ. The CDR3 extends over 16 amino acids. The CDR3 bases that were read are TGCGCCAGCTCCACGGGCGGAGGGGCTATGAACACTGAA. Translated, it gives CASSTGGGAMNTE. The complete CDR3 sequence is CASSTGGGAMNTEAFF.

This clone was found many times. The read is 3 residues too short to cover the CDR3 end, so that end is filled in from the germline J gene. The J gene is TRBJ1-5, the V gene TRBV6-2 or TRBV6-3; maybe TRBD1 (5 bases). This CDR3 region has 13 residues. Between the trimmed V and J ends, which lost 7 bases and 7 bases, there was a span of 14 bases. Per the germline V gene, CDR1 is MNHEY and CDR2 is SVGEGT. CDR3 sequence: CASTQGVGQPQHF. The CDR3 bases that were read are TGTGCCAGCACTCAGGGAGTCGGGCAGCCC.

Many counts were recorded for this clone. The read terminates 3 residues ahead of where the CDR3 ends, so the germline J gene completes it. The chain combines TRBV2 with TRBJ1-2, with D unresolved. The CDR3 contains 12 residues. From germline, CDR1 is SNHLY and CDR2 FYNNEI. CDR3 sequence reads: CASSEGTEGYTF. The part of the CDR3 DNA that was read is TGTGCCAGCAGTGAGGGCACGGAGGGC.

This clone was found many times. The read gets to within 3 residues of the CDR3 end, and the germline J gene fills in the rest. The V call is TRBV23-1, the J call TRBJ1-1; possible D gene TRBD1, 5 bases. TRBV23-1 is an open reading frame, and its role is uncertain. The CDR3 runs to 12 residues. The part of the CDR3 DNA that was read is TGCGCCAGAAGTTGGCGGGGGGTGGTA. Protein sequence: CARSWRGVV. The CDR3, in full, reads CARSWRGVVAFF.

This clone showed up many times. Sequencing ends 3 residues short of the CDR3 end; the germline J gene provides the rest. This chain connects TRBV20-1 to TRBJ2-7; 8 bases agree with TRBD2. The CDR3 sequence is 14 residues long. Germline CDR1 and CDR2: DFQATT and SNEGSKA (reference sequence). After removal of 3 bases from V and 1 base from J, the junction contained 5 bases not matched to a gene. CDR3 loop: CSARGLERSYEQYF. The DNA read from the CDR3 is TGCAGTGCTAGGGGACTAGAAAGGTCCTACGAG.

Notes on this clone: From the germline J gene comes the end of the CDR3, since the read stops 3 residues before it. This sequence joins TRBV11-2 and TRBJ1-1; D gene unclear. The CDR3 consists of 13 residues. Germline loops: CDR1 SGHAT, CDR2 FQNNGV. Trimming took off 5 bases at V and 0 bases at J, with 7 bases between the two ends. The chain's CDR3 is CASSPQLNTEAFF. Partial CDR3 DNA: TGTGCCAGCAGCCCACAGCTGAACACTGAA.

This clone was detected ten times or more. Read coverage stops 3 residues before the CDR3 terminus; the germline J gene supplies the remainder. The rearrangement joins TRBV19 to TRBJ1-1, with 9 bases that match TRBD1. The junction had 9 bases not matched to a gene; V was cut back by 7 bases and J by 6 bases. Germline assignment: CDR1 LNHDA and CDR2 SQIVND (reference sequence). CDR3 length equals 14 residues. CDR3 bases read: TGTGCCAGTACCACAGGGGGCGAATCCGCTGAA. Translation gives CASTTGGESAE. The whole CDR3 protein reads CASTTGGESAEAFF.

Ten or more counts support this clone. The read ends 3 residues early relative to the CDR3; the germline J gene fills the gap. The chain carries TRBV20-1 and TRBJ2-1; 7 bases are a match to TRBD1. Losses at the gene ends were 2 bases for V and 4 bases for J; bases not matched to a gene: 2. CDR1 is DFQATT, CDR2 SNEGSKA, per germline (reference sequence). The CDR3 covers 13 residues. CDR3 bases read: TGCAGTGCTAGAAGACAGGGATACAATGAG. Protein sequence: CSARRQGYNE. The CDR3 as a whole reads CSARRQGYNEQFF.

This clone has ten or more counts. Partial CDR3 DNA: TGTGCCATCAGTGGGGACTCGGGGCAC. Translating gives CAISGDSGH. From start to end, the CDR3 is CAISGDSGHYTF. The chain has TRBV10-3 and TRBJ1-2, with D perhaps TRBD1 (5 bases). The sequenced fragment ends 3 residues before the CDR3 boundary, so the rest is inferred from the germline J gene. The germline V gene encodes CDR1 ENHRY and CDR2 SYGVKD. The length of the CDR3 is 12 residues.

This clone was observed many times. The read stops 3 residues short of the end of the CDR3; the missing end is completed from the germline J gene. This sequence joins TRBV29-1 and TRBJ2-1; 7 nucleotides agree with TRBD1. This CDR3 has 13 amino acids. The germline V gene encodes CDR1 SQVTM and CDR2 ANQGSEA. Trimming cost V 3 bases and J 6 bases; bases outside gene matches: 5. The CDR3 reads CSVDGPGGNEQFF. CDR3 bases read: TGCAGCGTTGACGGACCAGGGGGCAATGAG.

This clone was seen a handful of times. A far larger clone differs by one base, so this is likely a read error. The sequenced CDR3 bases are TGTGCCAGTACTATAGGGCTCAGGGTAGGGGGCACAGATACG. Its translation is CASTIGLRVGGTDT. The full CDR3 sequence reads CASTIGLRVGGTDTQYF. The chain is built from TRBV19 and TRBJ2-3; perhaps TRBD1 as D (5 bases). The read finishes 3 residues shy of the CDR3 end, and the germline J gene is used to complete it. This CDR3 is built from 17 residues. CDR1 is LNHDA and CDR2 is SQIVND in the germline V gene (reference sequence).

In this sample, this clone turned up many times. The CDR3 end lies 3 residues beyond the end of the read and is filled in from the germline J gene. This chain links TRBV4-2 with TRBJ2-6; D ambiguous. This CDR3 is built from 18 residues. The V gene lost 4 bases and the J gene lost 0 bases, with 16 bases spanning the gap. Germline V gives CDR1 LGHNA, CDR2 YNFKEQ. The CDR3 sequence is CASSPPPQLFSGANVLTF. CDR3 bases read: TGTGCCAGCAGCCCCCCACCACAGCTCTTCTCTGGGGCCAACGTC.

This clone was observed at least ten times. From the germline J gene comes the end of the CDR3, since the read stops 3 residues before it. The V and J genes are TRBV20-1 and TRBJ1-6; 7 nucleotides align to TRBD1. V trimming: 6 bases; J trimming: 7 bases; junction bases outside the gene matches: 9. The CDR3 extends over 14 amino acids. CDR1 is DFQATT and CDR2 is SNEGSKA in the germline V gene (reference sequence). The CDR3 loop reads CSARQGGSNSPLHF. The covered CDR3 bases are TGCAGTGCCAGACAGGGTGGGTCGAATTCACCC.

This clone occurred many times. The DNA read from the CDR3 is TGTGCCAGCAGCTTAGGTAGGGGGAATACG. It is translated as CASSLGRGNT. The full CDR3 reads CASSLGRGNTQYF. This chain joins TRBV11-2 and TRBJ2-3; possibly TRBD1 for D (6 bases). The read stops 3 residues short of the end of the CDR3; the missing end is completed from the germline J gene. CDR1 and CDR2 (germline): SGHAT, FQNNGV. Trimming removed 1 base at V and 7 bases at J, with 9 bases between. The CDR3 has 13 amino acids.

This clone was detected ten times or more. The read gets to within 3 residues of the CDR3 end, and the germline J gene fills in the rest. This rearrangement joins TRBV18 to TRBJ1-5; a possible D gene is TRBD1 (5 bases). The CDR3 extends over 16 amino acids. Per germline, CDR1 KGHSH and CDR2 LQKENI. With 1 base removed from V and 4 bases from J, the gap between germline ends came to 14 bases. Here the CDR3 reads CASSPQRTDTNQPQHF. CDR3 DNA (partial): TGTGCCAGCTCACCACAGAGGACGGACACGAATCAGCCC.

Concerning this clone: The read is 3 residues too short to cover the CDR3 end, so that end is filled in from the germline J gene. V gene TRBV5-6 combines with J gene TRBJ1-2, with D unresolved. The CDR3 is 14 residues long. The germline V gene encodes CDR1 SGHDT and CDR2 YYEEEE. CDR3 in amino acids: CASSLNGLAFDYTF. CDR3 DNA, as far as it was read: TGTGCCAGCAGCTTGAATGGACTAGCATTTGAC. Drawing the rest from reference TRBV5-6 and TRBJ1-2, the complete variable domain is DAGVTQSPTHLIKTRGQQVTLRCSPKSGHDTVSWYQQALGQGPQFIFQYYEEEERQRGNFPDRFSGHQFPNYSSELNVNALLLGDSALYLCASSLNGLAFDYTFGSGTRLTVV.

The table lists this clone with many counts. Sequencing ends 3 residues short of the CDR3 end; the germline J gene provides the rest. The J gene is TRBJ2-3, the V gene TRBV5-1, with TRBD2 identical over 8 bases. V dropped 5 bases and J dropped 5; count of bases not matched to a gene: 7. This CDR3 comprises 14 residues. CDR1 is SGHRS, CDR2 YFSETQ, per germline. Incomplete CDR3 DNA: TGCGCCAGCAGGTCAGCGGGAGACGGAGATACG. Translated, it gives CASRSAGDGDT. The whole CDR3 protein is CASRSAGDGDTQYF. Using reference TRBV5-1 and TRBJ2-3 for the parts outside the CDR3, the full variable domain is KAGVTQTPRYLIKTRGQQVTLSCSPISGHRSVSWYQQTPGQGLQFLFEYFSETQRNKGNFPGRFSGRQFSNSRSEMNVSTLELGDSALYLCASRSAGDGDTQYFGPGTRLTVL.

This clone was recorded at least ten times. The CDR3 extends 3 residues past the end of the read, so its final part is completed from the germline J gene. V and J are TRBV6-1 and TRBJ2-2, with TRBD2 as a possible D gene (6 bases). Looked up from germline, CDR1 is MNHNS and CDR2 is SASEGT. The CDR3 sequence is 16 residues long. V was clipped by 2 bases and J by 3 bases, with 13 bases between them. CDR3 protein: CASSEWTGGDTGELFF. The DNA read from the CDR3 is TGTGCCAGCAGTGAATGGACGGGCGGGGACACCGGGGAG.

This clone was found many times. The read stops 3 residues short of the end of the CDR3; the missing end is completed from the germline J gene. This chain connects TRBV7-2 to TRBJ2-5; D is possibly TRBD1 (6 bases). Germline V CDR1 and CDR2: SGHTA, FQGNSA. Trimming cost V 3 bases and J 4 bases, with 12 bases left between them. CDR3 length: 14 residues. The sequenced CDR3 bases are TGTGCCAGCAGCTTGCCCGGGACAACAGAGACC. Residues: CASSLPGTTET. The CDR3, in full, reads CASSLPGTTETQYF.

This clone came up many times. The read gets to within 3 residues of the CDR3 end, and the germline J gene fills in the rest. The chain has TRBV6-2 or TRBV6-3 and TRBJ2-2; D may be TRBD1 (6 bases). From germline, CDR1 is MNHEY and CDR2 SVGEGT. Trimming stripped 7 bases from V and 1 base from J, with 10 bases between. The CDR3 has 14 residues. The CDR3 sequence is CASKPTGNTGELFF. The DNA read from the CDR3 is TGTGCCAGCAAACCGACAGGGAACACCGGGGAG.

This clone has a count of ten or more. The read ends 3 residues early relative to the CDR3; the germline J gene fills the gap. The chain is built from TRBV5-1 and TRBJ2-5; D may be TRBD2 (6 bases). The CDR3 consists of 13 residues. Trimming removed 5 bases from V and 4 bases from J, with 12 bases in between. CDR1 is SGHRS and CDR2 is YFSETQ in the germline V gene. The sequenced CDR3 bases are TGCGCCAGCAGGGTTGGCGGGGTAGAGACC. This translates into CASRVGGVET. The complete CDR3 protein is CASRVGGVETQYF.

At least ten counts were recorded for this clone. The missing CDR3 end, 3 residues past where the read stops, is filled in from the germline J gene. V and J are TRBV9 and TRBJ2-7; 7 bases fit TRBD1. Germline CDR1 reads SGDLS; CDR2 reads YYNGEE. The CDR3 is 15 residues long. V was pared by 0 bases and J by 3 bases, with 6 bases of the junction left unmatched. CDR3 amino acids: CASSVGGTAIYEQYF. The CDR3 DNA, read in part, is TGTGCCAGCAGCGTAGGTGGGACAGCGATCTACGAG.

This clone has a count of ten or more. The read halts 3 residues ahead of the CDR3 end, with the missing end drawn from the germline J gene. V usage is TRBV7-7 and J usage is TRBJ2-5; no firm D call. Trimming took 2 bases from V and 5 from J, leaving 9 bases between them. This CDR3 comprises 13 residues. Germline V gene data show CDR1 as SSHAT and CDR2 as FNYEAQ (reference sequence). CDR3 loop: CASSLSILETQYF. The DNA read from the CDR3 is TGTGCCAGCAGCTTATCAATTTTGGAGACC.

This clone showed up just a few times. The read halts 3 residues ahead of the CDR3 end, with the missing end drawn from the germline J gene. The J gene is TRBJ2-3, the V gene TRBV2, with D perhaps given as TRBD1 or TRBD2 (5 bases each). Germline-derived CDR1 and CDR2 are SNHLY and FYNNEI. The CDR3 runs 14 residues. CDR3 DNA (partial): TGTGCCAGCAGTGTGAATACCGCCAGGGAGACG. Encoded protein: CASSVNTARET. The full CDR3 is CASSVNTARETQYF.

This clone was seen at least ten times. The CDR3 extends 3 residues past the end of the read, so its final part is completed from the germline J gene. J is TRBJ2-1 and V is TRBV2; 10 bases fit TRBD1. Trimming took 7 bases from V and 3 from J; bases not matched to a gene: 3. CDR1 is SNHLY, CDR2 FYNNEI, per germline. The CDR3 has 14 amino acids. The covered CDR3 bases are TGTGCCAGCAAGGGGACAGGGGACTACAATGAG. Amino acids: CASKGTGDYNE. The CDR3 reads in full as CASKGTGDYNEQFF.

This clone was recorded many times. The CDR3 end falls 3 residues outside the read, so it is completed with the germline J gene. This chain uses TRBV20-1 with TRBJ2-3; TRBD2 aligns across 7 bases. The J segment lost 0 bases and the V segment lost 5 bases, leaving 8 bases of the junction unmatched. The CDR3 runs to 15 residues. CDR1 is DFQATT and CDR2 is SNEGSKA in the germline V gene (reference sequence). CDR3 sequence reads: CSARDTSESTDTQYF. The DNA read from the CDR3 is TGCAGTGCTCGTGATACTAGCGAGAGCACAGATACG.

Many counts were recorded for this clone. The read is 3 residues too short to cover the CDR3 end, so that end is filled in from the germline J gene. The rearrangement uses TRBV19 and TRBJ2-1, with D possibly TRBD1 on 5 matching bases. Germline V gene data show CDR1 as LNHDA and CDR2 as SQIVND (reference sequence). This CDR3 contains 13 residues. V shed 4 bases and J shed 6 bases, with 10 bases lying between them. The covered CDR3 bases are TGTGCCAGTAGTAGGGGCAGGATCAATGAG. It codes for CASSRGRINE. The entire CDR3 sequence reads CASSRGRINEQFF.

This clone was observed many times. Sequencing ends 3 residues short of the CDR3 end; the germline J gene provides the rest. The chain links TRBV5-6 to TRBJ2-5, with unresolved D. The CDR3 sequence is 15 residues long. Germline V gives CDR1 SGHDT, CDR2 YYEEEE. V lost 1 base to trimming and J lost 5 bases, with 15 bases between them. The CDR3 region is CASSLYGRVMETQYF. The CDR3 DNA, read in part, is TGTGCCAGCAGCTTGTACGGAAGGGTTATGGAGACC.

This clone was found many times. The CDR3 end is not reached by the read, which stops 3 residues before it; the germline J gene fills it in. J is TRBJ1-2 and V is TRBV6-2 or TRBV6-3; D is perhaps TRBD1 (6 bases). V was clipped by 5 bases and J by 2 bases, with 9 bases between them. From germline, CDR1 is MNHEY and CDR2 SVGEGT. The CDR3 contains 13 residues. Here the CDR3 reads CASSHRENYGYTF. The part of the CDR3 DNA that was read is TGTGCCAGCAGTCACAGGGAAAACTATGGC.